Listed below are T cell receptor beta chains from one sample, sequenced in a study of T cell responses to AZD1222 COVID-19 vaccine. Using immunoSEQ multiplex PCR, the repertoire was profiled, and TCRdb retains in-frame clones only, with some absent. The sample lists around 91,000 clones, approximately 91% occurring once. The specimen comprised peripheral blood, sampled on day 0 of AZD1222 vaccination. These receptors were collected from an adult in good health. CDR3s include the opening cysteine and the closing phenylalanine or tryptophan. D genes are given only for firm matches. Where a row states a size, it is once, few, many or the class of an expanded clone; other rows omit it.

abundance	d_gene	v_gene	j_gene	CDR3nt	CDR3aa
NA	NA	TRBV5-4	TRBJ2-3	TGTGCCAGCAGATACCTCGGAGGGGCAACAGATACGCAGTATTTT	CASRYLGGATDTQYF
few	TRBD1	TRBV11-2	TRBJ2-7	TGTGCCAGCAGCTTCGCCGGGACAGGGGATTACGAGCAGTACTTC	CASSFAGTGDYEQYF
NA	NA	TRBV28	TRBJ2-3	TGTGCCAGCAGTCGGACTCAAGATACGCAGTATTTT	CASSRTQDTQYF
NA	TRBD2	TRBV2	TRBJ2-1	TGTGCCAGCGCGCGGGACTACGGTGGGAATGAGCAGTTCTTC	CASARDYGGNEQFF
NA	NA	TRBV5-6	TRBJ2-7	TGTGCCAGCAGCACCTCAACAGGGCGAGAGCAGTACTTC	CASSTSTGREQYF
NA	NA	TRBV12-3/TRBV12-4	TRBJ2-3	TGTGCCAGCAGTTTTTTAAGCACAGATACGCAGTATTTT	CASSFLSTDTQYF
NA	NA	TRBV6-1	TRBJ2-5	TGTGCCAGCAGTGAAGGGAGGGAGTGGGGCCAAGAGACCCAGTACTTC	CASSEGREWGQETQYF
NA	NA	TRBV12-3/TRBV12-4	TRBJ2-7	TGTGCCAGCAGTTTAGCGCTAGGGAGCGAGCAGTACTTC	CASSLALGSEQYF
few	NA	TRBV3-1/TRBV3-2	TRBJ2-7	TGTGCCAGCAGCCCTTTTATAGCGGAGGGCTACGAGCAGTACTTC	CASSPFIAEGYEQYF
NA	TRBD1	TRBV3-1/TRBV3-2	TRBJ1-6	TGTGCCAGCAGCCAGAGGGACAGAGCCTATAATTCACCCCTCCACTTT	CASSQRDRAYNSPLHF
NA	TRBD1	TRBV7-9	TRBJ2-5	TGTGCCAGCAGCTCGGGGGACAGGGGGCAGGCAGAGACCCAGTACTTC	CASSSGDRGQAETQYF
NA	NA	TRBV7-2	TRBJ2-5	TGTGCCAGCAGCCCAACCGACAGGCAAGAGACCCAGTACTTC	CASSPTDRQETQYF
once	NA	TRBV24-1	TRBJ2-1	TGTGCCACCAGTGATTCAGGGGCCATACAGGGTGGTGAGCAGTTCTTC	CATSDSGAIQGGEQFF
once	TRBD1	TRBV28	TRBJ1-2	TGTGCCAGCACTCGTCCAGGGGGGCGGAACTATGGCTACACCTTC	CASTRPGGRNYGYTF
once	NA	TRBV11-1	TRBJ2-7	TGTGCCAGCAGCTTAGATCGGGATTACGAGCAGTACTTC	CASSLDRDYEQYF
NA	TRBD2	TRBV5-1	TRBJ2-1	TGCGCCAGCAGCTCTAGCGGGAGACCCGTCGATGAGCAGTTCTTC	CASSSSGRPVDEQFF
once	NA	TRBV9	TRBJ1-6	TGTGCCAGCAGCGACCTTGTGGGGCGAGACTCACCCCTCCACTTT	CASSDLVGRDSPLHF
NA	TRBD2	TRBV2	TRBJ2-3	TGTGCCAGCGCGCTAGCGGGGGATACGCAGTATTTT	CASALAGDTQYF
NA	TRBD1	TRBV11-1	TRBJ2-1	TGTGCCAGCAGCTTGGACAGGGGCCCCTACAATGAGCAGTTCTTC	CASSLDRGPYNEQFF
once	NA	TRBV5-1	TRBJ2-1	TGCGCCAGCAGCTTGGCCTCTCCCGGCAATGAGCAGTTCTTC	CASSLASPGNEQFF
NA	NA	TRBV28	TRBJ2-6	TGTGCCAGCAGGGGGGGCAGCTCTGGGGCCAACGTCCTGACTTTC	CASRGGSSGANVLTF
NA	NA	TRBV4-3	TRBJ1-2	TGCGCCAGCAGCCAACAACAGGGCAGGGGCTACACCTTC	CASSQQQGRGYTF
NA	TRBD2	TRBV9	TRBJ2-1	TGTGCCAGCAGCGTAGGGGCGGGGGGCCTCTCCTACAATGAGCAGTTCTTC	CASSVGAGGLSYNEQFF
NA	TRBD1	TRBV28	TRBJ2-5	TGTGCCAGCCTCGGGACAGACCAAGAGACCCAGTACTTC	CASLGTDQETQYF
NA	NA	TRBV7-6	TRBJ2-3	TGTGCCAGCAGCTTAGCTGACTCCGCAAGGGTAGATACGCAGTATTTT	CASSLADSARVDTQYF
NA	TRBD1	TRBV7-2	TRBJ1-2	TGTGCCAGCAGCTCTACCGGGACAGGGGGCTTTGGCTACACCTTC	CASSSTGTGGFGYTF
once	NA	TRBV28	TRBJ2-3	TGTGCCAGCAGTTTAGTAAAGGGGGATACGCAGTATTTT	CASSLVKGDTQYF
NA	NA	TRBV7-9	TRBJ1-2	TGTGCCAGCAGGGACGGTCTTGACTATGGCTACACCTTC	CASRDGLDYGYTF
NA	NA	TRBV7-3	TRBJ2-2	TGTGCCAGCAGCCTCACCCGGACAGCCGGGGAGCTGTTTTTT	CASSLTRTAGELFF
NA	NA	TRBV6-5	TRBJ1-2	TGTGCCAGCAGTTACTTCGGGGGCGCGGGAGGCTACACCTTC	CASSYFGGAGGYTF